Following are 32 T cell receptor beta chains from one sample sequenced in a study of blood T cell repertoires in COVID-19. The protocol was immunoSEQ multiplex PCR, while the TCRdb copy is restricted to in-frame clones and leaves out a portion. In the table there are 150,000 to 200,000 clones, about 86% of which are singletons. Sample: PBMCs or T cells enriched from blood (not recorded which). Source of these receptors: a woman between 40 and 50 years old in a cohort exposed to, infected with or recovered from COVID-19 (not recorded which).

V usage is TRBV28 and J usage is TRBJ1-4; perhaps TRBD1 as D (6 bases). Germline CDR1 MDHEN, CDR2 SYDVKM. V was clipped by 9 bases and J by 4 bases, with 15 bases between them. The CDR3 spans 14 residues. In DNA, the CDR3 is TGTGCCAGTTGGGGGGGGGCCCTTAATGAAAAACTGTTTTTT. It is translated as CASWGGALNEKLFF.

The chain joins TRBV9 to TRBJ2-1, with TRBD2 matching 8 bases. The CDR3 is made up of 15 amino acids. The V gene's germline CDR1 is SGDLS and CDR2 YYNGEE. Germline trimming cut 1 base from V and 1 base from J; bases unmatched to any gene: 1. As DNA, the CDR3 is TGTGCCAGCAGCGTACAGCGGGAGTCCTACAATGAGCAGTTCTTC. Amino acid sequence: CASSVQRESYNEQFF.

The CDR3 sequence is CASSLSSAGTEAFF. CDR3 DNA: TGTGCCAGCAGCTTATCGTCAGCGGGGACTGAAGCTTTCTTT. The genes are TRBV11-3 and TRBJ1-1; D gene unclear. Germline assignment: CDR1 SGHNT and CDR2 YENEEA. The CDR3 totals 14 residues. The V end was cut by 2 bases, the J end by 5 bases, with 12 bases between.

The chain is built from TRBV7-9 and TRBJ2-6; tentative D call: TRBD1 (6 bases). V was pared by 3 bases and J by 3 bases, with 18 bases between. Germline lookup yields CDR1 SEHNR and CDR2 FQNEAQ (reference sequence). CDR3 length: 18 amino acids. CDR3 residues: CASSLEAGVTGGANVLTF. Here the CDR3 DNA reads TGTGCCAGCAGCTTGGAAGCAGGGGTAACTGGTGGGGCCAACGTCCTGACTTTC.

This chain joins TRBV10-3 and TRBJ2-3, with TRBD2 matching over 8 bases. This CDR3 comprises 16 residues. Germline trimming cut 3 bases from V and 0 bases from J; bases unmatched to any gene: 5. In germline, CDR1 is ENHRY, CDR2 SYGVKD. CDR3 region: CAISDPIAGSTDTQYF. The CDR3 DNA follows: TGTGCCATCAGTGACCCGATAGCGGGAAGCACAGATACGCAGTATTTT.

This clone was detected only once. The chain uses TRBV7-6 and TRBJ2-7; 8 bases fit TRBD2. Germline trimming cut 1 base from V and 4 bases from J; bases unmatched to any gene: 6. The CDR3 sequence is 15 residues long. Per germline, CDR1 SGHVS and CDR2 FNYEAQ. The CDR3 reads CASSLEAGGGYEQYF. Written as DNA, the CDR3 is TGTGCCAGCAGCTTAGAGGCCGGGGGGGGGTACGAGCAGTACTTC.

V is TRBV7-8 and J is TRBJ2-1; 13 bases map to TRBD2. The V gene end was trimmed by 4 bases and the J gene end by 4 bases; junction bases not matched to a gene: 7. CDR3 length equals 17 residues. Per the germline V gene, CDR1 is SGHVS and CDR2 is FQNEAQ. CDR3 region: CASSSATSGRTYNEQFF. The DNA of the CDR3 is TGTGCCAGCAGCTCGGCGACTAGCGGGAGGACGTACAATGAGCAGTTCTTC.

This chain connects TRBV24-1 to TRBJ2-5, with D unresolved. The V gene lost 9 bases and the J gene lost 0 bases, with 10 bases spanning the gap. The CDR3 contains 13 residues. Germline CDR1 and CDR2: KGHDR and SFDVKD. The CDR3, as DNA: TGTGCCACCCCGTTGCGCCACCAAGAGACCCAGTACTTC. Residues: CATPLRHQETQYF.

The CDR3 coding sequence is TGTGCCAGCAGCCATAAGCGTCAAGGCCCCACAGATACGCAGTATTTT. Residues: CASSHKRQGPTDTQYF. This chain links TRBV6-6 with TRBJ2-3; D is ambiguous. The germline V and J ends were trimmed by 6 bases and 2 bases, with 18 bases remaining between them. Germline V gene data show CDR1 as MNHNY and CDR2 as SVGAGI (reference sequence). This CDR3 spans 16 amino acids.

The rearrangement links TRBV27 to TRBJ1-1, with D perhaps matching TRBD1 (6 bases). V lost 7 bases, J lost 5 bases, and 14 bases lay in between. CDR3 length: 13 residues. Germline CDR1 reads MNHEY; CDR2 reads SMNVEV (reference sequence). Here the CDR3 DNA reads TGTGCCAGCATCGAGGAAGGGGGAACTGAAGCTTTCTTT. Encoded protein: CASIEEGGTEAFF.

This chain uses TRBV4-2 with TRBJ1-5; TRBD1 aligns across 8 bases. The CDR3 loop spans 16 amino acids. CDR1 is LGHNA and CDR2 is YNFKEQ in the germline V gene. Trimming cost V 0 bases and J 6 bases; bases outside gene matches: 7. The CDR3 DNA reads TGTGCCAGCAGCCAAGATCTTAGGACAGGGAGTCAGCCCCAGCATTTT. Translated, it gives CASSQDLRTGSQPQHF.

This clone was observed a single time. The rearrangement links TRBV27 to TRBJ2-7; 7 bases agree with TRBD1. The CDR3 length is 13 residues. Germline loops: CDR1 MNHEY, CDR2 SMNVEV (reference sequence). Trimming took 1 base from V and 3 from J; bases not matched to a gene: 0. Here the CDR3 reads CASSLYRGYEQYF. The CDR3 DNA sequence: TGTGCCAGCAGTTTATACAGGGGCTACGAGCAGTACTTC.

This sequence joins TRBV11-2 and TRBJ2-1, with 12 bases that match TRBD2. CDR3 length: 16 amino acids. Per the germline V gene, CDR1 is SGHAT and CDR2 is FQNNGV. V dropped 5 bases and J dropped 8; count of bases not matched to a gene: 10. In nucleotides, the CDR3 is TGTGCCAGCAGCCCACAGACTAGCGGGAGATTCGATGAGCAGTTCTTC. As protein: CASSPQTSGRFDEQFF.

The count of this clone is one. The CDR3 region has the DNA TGTGCCAGCAGTTTAGGACTAGCGGGAAGCGAGCAGTACTTC. Translating gives CASSLGLAGSEQYF. The chain is built from TRBV14 and TRBJ2-7; 12 bases are shared with TRBD2. Trimming removed 6 bases from V and 6 bases from J; junction bases left unmatched: 6. The CDR3 contains 14 residues. CDR1 is SGHDN, CDR2 FVKESK, per germline. The variable domain in full, completed from reference TRBV14 and TRBJ2-7, reads EAGVTQFPSHSVIEKGQTVTLRCDPISGHDNLYWYRRVMGKEIKFLLHFVKESKQDESGMPNNRFLAERTGGTYSTLKVQPAELEDSGVYFCASSLGLAGSEQYFGPGTRLTVT.

The gene calls are TRBV4-1 and TRBJ2-1, with TRBD2 as a possible D gene (6 bases). Trimming cost V 0 bases and J 6 bases, with 15 bases left between them. Germline values: CDR1 MGHRA, CDR2 YSYEKL. This CDR3 spans 16 amino acids. DNA for the CDR3: TGCGCCAGCAGCCAAGATCGCGGAGGGGCCCGCAATGAGCAGTTCTTC. Amino acids: CASSQDRGGARNEQFF.

The chain combines TRBV19 with TRBJ2-1, with D uncertain. The CDR3 has 13 residues. Germline-derived CDR1 and CDR2 are LNHDA and SQIVND (reference sequence). V was cut by 6 bases and J by 8 bases, with 14 bases left in between. The DNA for the CDR3 is TGTGCCAGTAGGGTGTTTGGAGCATATGAGCAGTTCTTC. Residues: CASRVFGAYEQFF.

V and J are TRBV27 and TRBJ1-5; 10 positions match TRBD1. The CDR3 is 16 amino acids. The ends lost 1 base at V and 5 bases at J; junction bases unmatched: 5. The V gene's germline CDR1 is MNHEY and CDR2 SMNVEV (reference sequence). The CDR3 sequence: CASSLLGTGEDQPQHF. The CDR3 DNA follows: TGTGCCAGCAGTTTATTGGGGACAGGGGAGGATCAGCCCCAGCATTTT.

The genes are TRBV11-2 and TRBJ2-2, with 8 positions matching TRBD2. Germline lookup yields CDR1 SGHAT and CDR2 FQNNGV. This CDR3 comprises 16 residues. The V gene end was trimmed by 2 bases and the J gene end by 5 bases; junction bases not matched to a gene: 7. CDR3 in DNA: TGTGCCAGCAGCTTACAAACTAGCGGCCGAACCGGGGAGCTGTTTTTT. Residues: CASSLQTSGRTGELFF. The full variable domain, in which reference TRBV11-2 and TRBJ2-2 provide the parts outside the CDR3, is EAGVAQSPRYKIIEKRQSVAFWCNPISGHATLYWYQQILGQGPKLLIQFQNNGVVDDSQLPKDRFSAERLKGVDSTLKIQPAKLEDSAVYLCASSLQTSGRTGELFFGEGSRLTVL.

CDR3 region: CASSFYPTDYNSPLHF. CDR3 in DNA: TGTGCCAGCAGTTTCTATCCCACAGACTATAATTCACCCCTCCACTTT. The chain couples TRBV27 to TRBJ1-6; D uncertain. Germline assignment: CDR1 MNHEY and CDR2 SMNVEV (reference sequence). The V end was cut by 3 bases, the J end by 3 bases, with 12 bases between. This CDR3 contains 16 residues.

The chain links TRBV28 to TRBJ2-1; TRBD2 agrees at 10 bases. This CDR3 is built from 20 residues. CDR1 is MDHEN, CDR2 SYDVKM, per germline. Germline trimming cut 10 bases from V and 4 bases from J; bases unmatched to any gene: 25. The CDR3 DNA reads as TGTGCCACCGCGGACAGGGTGGCTAGCGGGGGCCAGGCCAATTACAATGAGCAGTTCTTC. Translating it yields CATADRVASGGQANYNEQFF.

This sequence joins TRBV10-2 and TRBJ1-1; D might be TRBD1 (6 bases). The CDR3 contains 14 residues. CDR1 and CDR2 (germline): WSHSY, SAAADI. Trimming removed 1 base from V and 8 bases from J, with 14 bases in between. In DNA form, the CDR3 reads TGCGCCAGCAGTGAGTACGGAGACAGGTTCGAAGCTTTCTTT. It specifies CASSEYGDRFEAFF.

This clone was observed once. The chain has TRBV6-5 and TRBJ2-3; perhaps TRBD2 as D (5 bases). Trimming cost V 0 bases and J 11 bases, with 15 bases left between them. Germline-derived CDR1 and CDR2 are MNHEY and SVGAGI. The CDR3 totals 14 residues. CDR3 sequence reads: CASSYSRTPREQYF. CDR3 in DNA: TGTGCCAGCAGTTACTCGAGGACTCCCCGGGAGCAGTATTTT.

CDR3 residues: CASSFGGGEQFF. CDR3 DNA sequence: TGTGCCAGCAGCTTTGGGGGAGGGGAGCAGTTCTTC. The chain carries TRBV7-6 and TRBJ2-1; 7 bases align to TRBD2. V lost 3 bases, J lost 10 bases, and 3 bases stayed unmatched. The CDR3 totals 12 residues. The germline CDR1 and CDR2 sequences are SGHVS and FNYEAQ. Together with reference TRBV7-6 and TRBJ2-1, the CDR3 gives the full variable domain: GAGVSQSPRYKVTKRGQDVALRCDPISGHVSLYWYRQALGQGPEFLTYFNYEAQQDKSGLPNDRFSAERPEGSISTLTIQRTEQRDSAMYRCASSFGGGEQFFGPGTRLTVL.

The sample holds many counts of this clone. V usage is TRBV27 and J usage is TRBJ2-1; 9 bases align to TRBD2. Germline loops: CDR1 MNHEY, CDR2 SMNVEV (reference sequence). J was trimmed by 0 bases and V by 1 base; bases with no gene match: 4. This CDR3 region has 17 residues. CDR3 region: CASSLFGGGGSYNEQFF. CDR3 sequence (DNA): TGTGCCAGCAGTTTATTTGGCGGGGGGGGCTCCTACAATGAGCAGTTCTTC.

V and J are TRBV10-2 and TRBJ2-7, with 7 positions matching TRBD1. This CDR3 has 13 residues. Losses at the gene ends were 5 bases for V and 5 bases for J; bases not matched to a gene: 6. Germline loops: CDR1 WSHSY, CDR2 SAAADI. CDR3 amino acids: CASSKNRGNEQYF. CDR3 coding DNA: TGCGCCAGCAGTAAAAACAGGGGAAACGAGCAGTACTTC.

J is TRBJ2-7 and V is TRBV10-3; 9 bases align to TRBD2. V lost 4 bases, J lost 2 bases, and 15 bases stayed unmatched. This CDR3 contains 18 residues. Germline CDR1 is ENHRY and CDR2 is SYGVKD. For the CDR3, the DNA is TGTGCCATCAGTGTTCGGGTACGCGGGGGGGAGACCACCTACGAGCAGTACTTC. It codes for CAISVRVRGGETTYEQYF.

The genes are TRBV9 and TRBJ2-7; 9 positions agree with TRBD2. The germline gives CDR1 SGDLS, CDR2 YYNGEE. The CDR3 consists of 17 residues. With 0 bases clipped from V and 4 bases from J, the junction kept 11 bases outside the gene matches. CDR3 DNA sequence: TGTGCCAGCAGCGTAGAGGAAGGCGGGGGGGGACCGTACGAGCAGTACTTC. It encodes CASSVEEGGGGPYEQYF.

The chain uses TRBV5-6 and TRBJ2-7; no clear D. CDR3 length: 13 amino acids. Germline lookup yields CDR1 SGHDT and CDR2 YYEEEE. V shed 3 bases and J shed 7 bases, with 14 bases lying between them. The CDR3 region is CASSSQPLGEQYF. CDR3 DNA sequence: TGTGCCAGCAGCTCCCAGCCCCTCGGGGAGCAGTACTTC.

V and J are TRBV5-5 and TRBJ2-3, with D hard to call. Germline loops: CDR1 SGHKS, CDR2 YYEKEE (reference sequence). V was cut by 2 bases and J by 0 bases, with 10 bases left in between. The CDR3 contains 15 residues. As DNA, the CDR3 is TGTGCCAGCAGCTTTGCGTTTCCTAGCACAGATACGCAGTATTTT. This gives the protein CASSFAFPSTDTQYF.

J is TRBJ2-1 and V is TRBV27; a weak D match, TRBD2 (6 bases). Deletions cut 5 bases from V and 0 bases from J, with 14 bases between. The CDR3 has 16 amino acids. CDR1 and CDR2 (germline): MNHEY, SMNVEV (reference sequence). The CDR3 sequence: CASSPSPGGSYNEQFF. CDR3 nucleotide sequence: TGTGCCAGCAGTCCCTCGCCCGGGGGCTCCTACAATGAGCAGTTCTTC.

The chain employs TRBV7-9 and TRBJ2-1; D is uncertain. The CDR3 is made up of 15 amino acids. Germline CDR1 reads SEHNR; CDR2 reads FQNEAQ (reference sequence). Trimming pared 1 base from V and 7 bases from J, leaving 14 bases between. In DNA form, the CDR3 reads TGTGCCAGCAGCTTAGGTGGTGCCCGGGTGAATGAGCAGTTCTTC. Amino acid sequence: CASSLGGARVNEQFF. The entire variable domain, with the rest obtained from reference TRBV7-9 and TRBJ2-1, is as follows: DTGVSQNPRHKITKRGQNVTFRCDPISEHNRLYWYRQTLGQGPEFLTYFQNEAQLEKSRLLSDRFSAERPKGSFSTLEIQRTEQGDSAMYLCASSLGGARVNEQFFGPGTRLTVL.

The V and J genes are TRBV16 and TRBJ2-7; 9 nucleotides match TRBD1. The CDR3 consists of 16 residues. The J segment lost 0 bases and the V segment lost 3 bases, leaving 6 bases of the junction unmatched. CDR1 and CDR2 from the germline V gene are KGHSY and FQNENV. The chain's CDR3 is CASSQAGTGSSYEQYF. The DNA of the CDR3 is TGTGCCAGCAGCCAGGCCGGGACAGGGAGCTCCTACGAGCAGTACTTC.